These 3 T cell receptor beta chains came from one sample sequenced in a study of CXCR3-negative and CXCR3-positive naive CD8 T cells. Researchers prepared the TRB cDNA libraries using 5' RACE with UMI labels. TCRdb reprocessed the 5' RACE reads, with one entry per CDR3 protein and no DNA. Its clone listing holds some 45,000 distinct CDR3 sequences. Sequenced material: naive CXCR3- CD8+ T cells from blood. Subset meaning: CD45RO-CCR7+CD27+CD95- naive CD8+ T cells lacking CXCR3 (TNR3-). The receptor set was obtained from a human donor in good health. Some clones in this sample may be carry-over from other donors' samples.

This clonotype is classed as medium-sized by frequency. This chain joins TRBV29-1 and TRBJ2-7; lacking DNA, the TRBD1 call made by TCRdb goes unchecked. CDR1 is SQVTM, CDR2 ANQGSEA, per germline. There are 13 residues in the CDR3. The CDR3 loop reads CSFRDGESYEQYF.

V and J are TRBV5-5 and TRBJ2-7; TCRdb selects TRBD2, and the lack of DNA leaves this call unchecked. The germline V gene encodes CDR1 SGHKS and CDR2 YYEKEE (reference sequence). The CDR3 consists of 15 residues. CDR3 in amino acids: CASSLWWEGPGEQYF.

The chain has TRBV9 and TRBJ1-4. Looked up from germline, CDR1 is SGDLS and CDR2 is YYNGEE. CDR3 length: 15 amino acids. The CDR3 protein is CASSVAGAVNEKLFF. Full variable domain (remainder filled in from reference TRBV9 and TRBJ1-4): DSGVTQTPKHLITATGQRVTLRCSPRSGDLSVYWYQQSLDQGLQFLIQYYNGEERAKGNILERFSAQQFPDLHSELNLSSLELGDSALYFCASSVAGAVNEKLFFGSGTQLSVL.